This is a list of T cell receptor beta chains from one sample in a study of HIV-infected patients and healthy controls. TCRdb passed the 5' RACE reads through MiXCR, listing each CDR3 protein once. Of some 70,000 distinct CDR3 sequences listed, 15% to 20% were seen once; the top ten hold about 1.5%. Input material: CD4+ T cells from blood. The receptors stem from a human donor in good health. Each CDR3 is given with its conserved first and last residue. A D gene is named only where the DNA matches it firmly. Clone size is shown for a subset of rows, as once, few, many or a class of expanded clone.

v_gene: TRBV20-1
j_gene: TRBJ2-5
d_gene: -
abundance: few
CDR3aa: CSARDRVTAQETQYF
CDR3nt: TGCAGTGCTAGAGATCGTGTGACAGCTCAAGAGACCCAGTACTTC

v_gene: TRBV30
j_gene: TRBJ2-3
d_gene: -
abundance: many
CDR3aa: CAWSVHGGTDTQYF
CDR3nt: TGTGCCTGGAGTGTTCATGGGGGCACAGATACGCAGTATTTT

v_gene: TRBV7-9
j_gene: TRBJ1-6
d_gene: -
abundance: many
CDR3aa: CASSYGGDSNSPLHF
CDR3nt: TGTGCCAGCAGCTACGGGGGGGACTCTAATTCACCCCTCCACTTT

v_gene: TRBV18
j_gene: TRBJ2-1
d_gene: -
abundance: many
CDR3aa: CASSPNREQFF
CDR3nt: TGTGCCAGCTCACCAAACCGTGAGCAGTTCTTC

v_gene: TRBV18
j_gene: TRBJ2-1
d_gene: -
abundance: few
CDR3aa: CASSLGTGRREQFF
CDR3nt: TGTGCCAGCTCACTAGGGACGGGAAGAAGGGAGCAGTTCTTC

v_gene: TRBV14
j_gene: TRBJ2-3
d_gene: -
abundance: -
CDR3aa: CASSQDYSRRVTDTQYF
CDR3nt: TGTGCCAGCAGCCAAGATTATAGCCGTCGGGTCACAGATACGCAGTATTTT

v_gene: TRBV12-3/TRBV12-4
j_gene: TRBJ2-4
d_gene: -
abundance: -
CDR3aa: CASGGSGNIQYF
CDR3nt: TGTGCCAGCGGGGGCTCGGGAAACATTCAGTACTTC

v_gene: TRBV18
j_gene: TRBJ2-7
d_gene: -
abundance: -
CDR3aa: CASSPPLRGYEQYF
CDR3nt: TGTGCCAGCTCACCACCCCTTCGGGGATACGAGCAGTACTTC

v_gene: TRBV6-6
j_gene: TRBJ1-5
d_gene: -
abundance: many
CDR3aa: CASSYETGNNQPQHF
CDR3nt: TGTGCCAGCAGTTACGAGACAGGAAACAATCAGCCCCAGCATTTT

v_gene: TRBV30
j_gene: TRBJ1-1
d_gene: -
abundance: -
CDR3aa: CAWNFGSGNTEAFF
CDR3nt: TGTGCCTGGAACTTTGGATCCGGGAACACTGAAGCTTTCTTT

v_gene: TRBV6-1
j_gene: TRBJ2-7
d_gene: TRBD2
abundance: -
CDR3aa: CASSGQTSGSPYEQYF
CDR3nt: TGTGCCAGCAGTGGCCAGACTAGCGGGAGCCCCTACGAGCAGTACTTC

v_gene: TRBV5-1
j_gene: TRBJ1-5
d_gene: TRBD1
abundance: many
CDR3aa: CASSLARDSYSNQPQHF
CDR3nt: TGCGCCAGCAGCTTGGCCCGGGACAGCTATAGCAATCAGCCCCAGCATTTT

v_gene: TRBV7-2
j_gene: TRBJ1-2
d_gene: -
abundance: -
CDR3aa: CASSPDSSTGDTF
CDR3nt: TGTGCCAGCAGCCCGGACAGTTCCACGGGCGACACCTTC

v_gene: TRBV27
j_gene: TRBJ2-2
d_gene: TRBD1
abundance: -
CDR3aa: CASSLLGRGFTGELFF
CDR3nt: TGTGCCAGCAGTTTATTGGGCAGGGGGTTTACCGGGGAGCTGTTTTTT

v_gene: TRBV6-6
j_gene: TRBJ2-1
d_gene: -
abundance: -
CDR3aa: CASSYSGNEQFF
CDR3nt: TGTGCCAGCAGTTACTCGGGAAATGAGCAGTTCTTC

v_gene: TRBV20-1
j_gene: TRBJ2-1
d_gene: -
abundance: many
CDR3aa: CSAADRVGYNEQFF
CDR3nt: TGCAGTGCCGCGGACCGAGTTGGCTACAATGAGCAGTTCTTC

v_gene: TRBV12-5
j_gene: TRBJ1-1
d_gene: -
abundance: many
CDR3aa: CASAQGITEAFF
CDR3nt: TGTGCTAGTGCCCAGGGAATAACTGAAGCTTTCTTT

v_gene: TRBV2
j_gene: TRBJ2-5
d_gene: -
abundance: -
CDR3aa: CASSDWRKLEETQYF
CDR3nt: TGTGCCAGCAGTGATTGGCGGAAACTTGAAGAGACCCAGTACTTC

v_gene: TRBV5-1
j_gene: TRBJ2-7
d_gene: TRBD1
abundance: many
CDR3aa: CASSELGGGYEQYF
CDR3nt: TGCGCCAGCAGTGAACTAGGGGGCGGCTACGAGCAGTACTTC

v_gene: TRBV7-8
j_gene: TRBJ1-2
d_gene: -
abundance: -
CDR3aa: CASSNTGTKNFGYTF
CDR3nt: TGTGCCAGCAGCAATACAGGGACGAAGAACTTTGGCTACACCTTC